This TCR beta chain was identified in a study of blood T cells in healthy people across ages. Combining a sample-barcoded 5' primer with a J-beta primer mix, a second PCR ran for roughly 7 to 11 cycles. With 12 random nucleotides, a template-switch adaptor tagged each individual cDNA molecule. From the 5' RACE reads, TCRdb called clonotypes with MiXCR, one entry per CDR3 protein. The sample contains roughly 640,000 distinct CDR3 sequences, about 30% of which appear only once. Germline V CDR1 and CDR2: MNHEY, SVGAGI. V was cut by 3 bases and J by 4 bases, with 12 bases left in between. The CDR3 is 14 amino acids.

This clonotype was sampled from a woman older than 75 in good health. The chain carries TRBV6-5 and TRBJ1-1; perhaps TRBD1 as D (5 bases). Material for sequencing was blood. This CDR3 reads CASSYGRAVTEAFF. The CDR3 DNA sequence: TGTGCCAGCAGTTATGGCAGGGCGGTCACTGAAGCTTTCTTT.